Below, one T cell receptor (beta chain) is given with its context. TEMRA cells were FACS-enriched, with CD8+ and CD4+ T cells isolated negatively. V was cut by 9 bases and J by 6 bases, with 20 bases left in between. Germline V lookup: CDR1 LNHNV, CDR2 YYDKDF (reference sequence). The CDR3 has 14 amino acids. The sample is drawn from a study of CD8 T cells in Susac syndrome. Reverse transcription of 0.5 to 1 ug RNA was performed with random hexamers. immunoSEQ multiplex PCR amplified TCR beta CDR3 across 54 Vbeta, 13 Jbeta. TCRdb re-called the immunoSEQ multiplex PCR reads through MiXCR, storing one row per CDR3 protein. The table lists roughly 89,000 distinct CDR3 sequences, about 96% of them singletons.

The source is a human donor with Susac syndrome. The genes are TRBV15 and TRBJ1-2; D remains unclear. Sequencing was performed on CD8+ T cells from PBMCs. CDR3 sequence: CATDKGLDGDGYTF. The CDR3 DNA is TGTGCCACGGATAAGGGTTTAGACGGTGATGGCTACACCTTC.